This TCR beta chain is drawn from a study of metastatic and nonmetastatic thyroid tumors. About the research overall: A comparison of repertoires was made across blood and tumor or nodule tissue from malignant and benign thyroid patients.

This clone was counted at least ten times. Until they underwent thyroid surgery, no patient had received any treatment. CDR3 length: 15 residues. With 4 bases clipped from V and 4 bases from J, the junction kept 7 bases outside the gene matches. The V gene's germline CDR1 is SGDLS and CDR2 YYNGEE. In the study's own analysis: It was from CDR3 differences across clinicopathological groups that a distant-metastasis classifier for papillary thyroid cancer was built. TCRdb reanalyzed the PCR reads with MiXCR. The V and J calls and clone size are TCRdb's, not the authors'. The sample lists 15,000 to 20,000 clones, roughly 25% occurring once.

This clonotype was obtained from a female donor with papillary thyroid cancer or a benign thyroid nodule (not recorded which). Some clones in this sample may be carry-over from other donors' samples. The chain employs TRBV9 and TRBJ2-1; the match to TRBD2 covers 8 bases. The source material was tumor tissue. CDR3 DNA: TGTGCCAGCAGCCTTAGCGGGATCGATTACAATGAGCAGTTCTTC. Translated: CASSLSGIDYNEQFF.